The rows below give T cell receptor beta chains drawn from one sample of a study of blood T cells in healthy people across ages. TCRdb called the 5' RACE reads again in MiXCR, with one record for every CDR3 protein. The top ten clones hold approximately 17% of a sample with just over 1 million distinct CDR3 sequences, 40% to 55% of them seen once. The sequencing sample was made of blood. The receptors originated from a woman in her sixties in good health. Each CDR3 is given with its conserved first and last residue. Each record gives: CDR3 protein, CDR3 DNA, J gene, V gene, clone size, D gene. The D gene is left open where the match is weak. Clone size is stated in some rows and not others, as once, few, many or a class when expanded.

CDR3: CASSLTVRGLESNQPQHF; DNA: TGTGCCAGCAGCTTGACTGTCAGGGGGCTCGAGAGCAATCAGCCCCAGCATTTT; J: TRBJ1-5; V: TRBV5-6; size: -; D: TRBD1
CDR3: CASSQDTPSGFGAQYF; DNA: TGCGCCAGCAGCCAAGACACCCCTAGCGGGTTTGGGGCGCAGTATTTT; J: TRBJ2-3; V: TRBV4-1; size: -; D: TRBD2
CDR3: CASRHSGGGSGTSYNEQFF; DNA: TGTGCCAGCAGACACTCCGGGGGTGGTAGTGGGACTTCCTACAATGAGCAGTTCTTC; J: TRBJ2-1; V: TRBV6-5; size: once; D: -
CDR3: CSAQTGAVTNNEQFF; DNA: TGCAGTGCTCAGACAGGGGCCGTAACCAACAATGAGCAGTTCTTC; J: TRBJ2-1; V: TRBV20-1; size: -; D: TRBD1
CDR3: CASEPGQIIGEQFF; DNA: TGTGCCAGCGAACCGGGACAGATTATCGGTGAGCAGTTCTTC; J: TRBJ2-1; V: TRBV10-3; size: -; D: TRBD1
CDR3: CASSRGNWETQYF; DNA: TGCGCCAGCAGCCGGGGCAACTGGGAGACCCAGTACTTC; J: TRBJ2-5; V: TRBV4-1; size: -; D: -
CDR3: CASSFWGRHEQFF; DNA: TGTGCCAGCAGTTTCTGGGGCCGCCATGAGCAGTTCTTC; J: TRBJ2-1; V: TRBV27; size: -; D: -
CDR3: CSAGQEETQYF; DNA: TGCAGTGCAGGACAGGAAGAGACCCAGTACTTC; J: TRBJ2-5; V: TRBV20-1; size: -; D: TRBD1
CDR3: CASSLVNNPYNEQFF; DNA: TGTGCCAGCAGTTTAGTGAATAACCCCTACAATGAGCAGTTCTTC; J: TRBJ2-1; V: TRBV27; size: -; D: -
CDR3: CASSLYGTANNEQFF; DNA: TGTGCCAGCAGTTTATACGGGACAGCCAACAATGAGCAGTTCTTC; J: TRBJ2-1; V: TRBV27; size: -; D: TRBD1
CDR3: CSASDRDSNSYEQYF; DNA: TGCAGTGCTAGCGATAGGGACTCCAATTCCTACGAGCAGTACTTC; J: TRBJ2-7; V: TRBV20-1; size: -; D: -
CDR3: CASSRGIAGANEQFF; DNA: TGTGCCAGCAGTCGGGGCATAGCGGGAGCCAATGAGCAGTTCTTC; J: TRBJ2-1; V: TRBV27; size: few; D: TRBD2
CDR3: CSAVLGALSTDTQYF; DNA: TGCAGTGCCGTGTTGGGAGCGCTCAGCACAGATACGCAGTATTTT; J: TRBJ2-3; V: TRBV20-1; size: -; D: -
CDR3: CASRRENTEAFF; DNA: TGTGCCAGCAGAAGGGAGAACACTGAAGCTTTCTTT; J: TRBJ1-1; V: TRBV12-3/TRBV12-4; size: -; D: -
CDR3: CSARDEIAGGPDTQYF; DNA: TGCAGTGCTAGAGATGAGATAGCGGGAGGGCCAGATACGCAGTATTTT; J: TRBJ2-3; V: TRBV20-1; size: -; D: TRBD2
CDR3: CATGQGLGETQYF; DNA: TGTGCCACAGGACAGGGGTTGGGAGAGACCCAGTACTTC; J: TRBJ2-5; V: TRBV10-3; size: -; D: TRBD1
CDR3: CASRRVAGAGYEQYF; DNA: TGCGCCAGCAGAAGAGTAGCGGGAGCGGGCTACGAGCAGTACTTC; J: TRBJ2-7; V: TRBV5-1; size: many; D: TRBD2
CDR3: CSARAEQGIHNEQFF; DNA: TGCAGTGCCCGGGCAGAACAGGGGATACACAATGAGCAGTTCTTC; J: TRBJ2-1; V: TRBV20-1; size: few; D: TRBD1
CDR3: CASSGTEQGDYGYTF; DNA: TGTGCCAGCAGTGGGACGGAGCAAGGCGACTATGGCTACACCTTC; J: TRBJ1-2; V: TRBV7-9; size: -; D: -
CDR3: CASLQAQPSADTQYF; DNA: TGTGCCAGCCTCCAAGCCCAGCCCAGCGCGGATACGCAGTATTTT; J: TRBJ2-3; V: TRBV6-2/TRBV6-3; size: -; D: -
CDR3: CASSTQGAGYSYNEQFF; DNA: TGTGCCAGCAGCACTCAGGGGGCGGGATACTCCTACAATGAGCAGTTCTTC; J: TRBJ2-1; V: TRBV9; size: -; D: TRBD1
CDR3: CASSAVGTDEYGYTF; DNA: TGTGCCAGCAGCGCGGTCGGAACGGATGAATATGGCTACACCTTC; J: TRBJ1-2; V: TRBV5-6; size: few; D: -
CDR3: CASKGGMKSQYF; DNA: TGTGCCAGCAAAGGGGGCATGAAGTCCCAGTACTTC; J: TRBJ2-5; V: TRBV2; size: -; D: TRBD1
CDR3: CASSQGGQYSNQPQHF; DNA: TGCGCCAGCAGCCAGGGGGGACAGTATAGCAATCAGCCCCAGCATTTT; J: TRBJ1-5; V: TRBV4-1; size: -; D: TRBD1
CDR3: CSGTGDLGYTF; DNA: TGCAGCGGGACAGGGGACCTAGGCTACACCTTC; J: TRBJ1-2; V: TRBV29-1; size: -; D: TRBD1
CDR3: CASSLIFSGQGDTYEQYF; DNA: TGTGCCAGCAGCTTAATTTTTTCGGGACAGGGGGATACCTACGAGCAGTACTTC; J: TRBJ2-7; V: TRBV7-3; size: once; D: TRBD1
CDR3: CSAETQETQYF; DNA: TGCAGTGCCGAGACTCAAGAGACCCAGTACTTC; J: TRBJ2-5; V: TRBV20-1; size: once; D: -
CDR3: CSAIQGFTDTQYF; DNA: TGCAGTGCCATCCAGGGATTCACAGATACGCAGTATTTT; J: TRBJ2-3; V: TRBV20-1; size: few; D: -
CDR3: CASSLATGVTRTDTQYF; DNA: TGTGCCAGCAGCTTGGCCACAGGGGTTACCCGCACAGATACGCAGTATTTT; J: TRBJ2-3; V: TRBV5-5; size: few; D: TRBD1
CDR3: CASSLGDREADGYTF; DNA: TGTGCCAGCTCACTTGGGGACAGGGAGGCAGATGGCTACACCTTC; J: TRBJ1-2; V: TRBV18; size: -; D: TRBD1
CDR3: CASSPRDRGPYEQFF; DNA: TGTGCCAGCAGCCCCAGGGACAGGGGCCCCTACGAGCAGTTCTTC; J: TRBJ2-1; V: TRBV4-1; size: -; D: TRBD1
CDR3: CASSPQRESKETQYF; DNA: TGTGCCAGCAGTCCCCAGCGGGAGAGTAAAGAGACCCAGTACTTC; J: TRBJ2-5; V: TRBV27; size: -; D: TRBD2
CDR3: CASSEEGLYNEQYF; DNA: TGTGCCAGCAGTGAGGAGGGACTCTACAATGAGCAGTACTTC; J: TRBJ2-5; V: TRBV2; size: -; D: -
CDR3: CASSQSGVASYNEQFF; DNA: TGCGCCAGCAGCCAATCAGGGGTTGCCTCCTACAATGAGCAGTTCTTC; J: TRBJ2-1; V: TRBV4-1; size: few; D: -
CDR3: CASSLRLAGAGQEFF; DNA: TGCGCCAGCAGCCTTAGACTAGCGGGAGCGGGGCAGGAGTTCTTC; J: TRBJ2-1; V: TRBV5-1; size: few; D: TRBD2
CDR3: CSASRTANTDTQYF; DNA: TGCAGTGCTTCGCGGACAGCCAACACAGATACGCAGTATTTT; J: TRBJ2-3; V: TRBV20-1; size: -; D: -
CDR3: CASSQTGTGVSGRYNEQFF; DNA: TGTGCCAGCAGCCAGACCGGGACAGGGGTTAGCGGGAGATACAATGAGCAGTTCTTC; J: TRBJ2-1; V: TRBV7-3; size: -; D: -
CDR3: CSAGTSGSQSYNEQFF; DNA: TGCAGTGCTGGAACTAGCGGGAGCCAGTCCTACAATGAGCAGTTCTTC; J: TRBJ2-1; V: TRBV20-1; size: -; D: TRBD2
CDR3: CASRDLRTDTQYF; DNA: TGTGCCAGCCGGGACTTACGCACAGATACGCAGTATTTT; J: TRBJ2-3; V: TRBV27; size: -; D: -
CDR3: CSARWEGVRGEQYF; DNA: TGCAGTGCTAGATGGGAGGGAGTCCGTGGCGAGCAGTACTTC; J: TRBJ2-7; V: TRBV20-1; size: -; D: TRBD2
CDR3: CASKPQAGGAVDEQFF; DNA: TGTGCCAGCAAACCTCAAGCGGGGGGGGCGGTAGATGAGCAGTTCTTC; J: TRBJ2-1; V: TRBV4-2; size: -; D: TRBD2
CDR3: CASSKSFRTDSLQETQYF; DNA: TGTGCCAGCAGCAAATCCTTTCGAACGGACAGCCTTCAAGAGACCCAGTACTTC; J: TRBJ2-5; V: TRBV21-1; size: -; D: -
CDR3: CASSPQLAAVNTGELFF; DNA: TGTGCCAGCAGTCCTCAACTAGCGGCCGTAAACACCGGGGAGCTGTTTTTT; J: TRBJ2-2; V: TRBV27; size: -; D: TRBD2
CDR3: CASSHRGDEQFF; DNA: TGTGCCAGCAGTCACAGGGGGGATGAGCAGTTCTTC; J: TRBJ2-1; V: TRBV12-3/TRBV12-4; size: -; D: TRBD1
CDR3: CASSFLGGGGYGYTF; DNA: TGTGCCAGCAGTTTCTTAGGCGGGGGGGGCTATGGCTACACCTTC; J: TRBJ1-2; V: TRBV27; size: -; D: -
CDR3: CAISESFRGRANTGELFF; DNA: TGTGCCATCAGTGAGTCGTTTCGCGGGAGAGCGAACACCGGGGAGCTGTTTTTT; J: TRBJ2-2; V: TRBV10-3; size: few; D: TRBD2
CDR3: CASSTRPGGEQFF; DNA: TGTGCCAGCAGCACCCGACCCGGAGGTGAGCAGTTCTTC; J: TRBJ2-1; V: TRBV12-3/TRBV12-4; size: -; D: -
CDR3: CASSGAGGNYGYTF; DNA: TGTGCCAGCAGTGGGGCAGGGGGAAACTATGGCTACACCTTC; J: TRBJ1-2; V: TRBV12-3/TRBV12-4; size: few; D: TRBD1
CDR3: CAGSRTGKGRSPLHF; DNA: TGTGCCGGCAGTCGGACAGGGAAGGGGAGATCACCCCTCCACTTT; J: TRBJ1-6; V: TRBV12-3/TRBV12-4; size: -; D: TRBD1
CDR3: CAITATEEGDEQFF; DNA: TGTGCCATCACAGCGACAGAAGAGGGGGACGAGCAGTTCTTC; J: TRBJ2-1; V: TRBV10-3; size: few; D: -
CDR3: CASSRTRGGEQFF; DNA: TGTGCCAGCAGTCGGACTAGAGGGGGTGAGCAGTTCTTC; J: TRBJ2-1; V: TRBV25-1; size: -; D: -
CDR3: CASSLGTKDREETQYF; DNA: TGTGCCAGCAGCTTAGGGACTAAGGACAGGGAAGAGACCCAGTACTTC; J: TRBJ2-5; V: TRBV7-6; size: -; D: TRBD1